This entry describes one T cell receptor (beta chain). These data originate in a study of blood T cell repertoires in COVID-19. With 4 bases clipped from V and 5 bases from J, the junction kept 5 bases outside the gene matches. The CDR3 has 15 amino acids. From germline, CDR1 is MGHRA and CDR2 YSYEKL. Clones were read by immunoSEQ multiplex PCR, and TCRdb kept only the in-frame ones, dropping some. The sample holds fewer than 250,000 clones, about 87% seen once. This TCR derives from a man aged 70 or older with acute or convalescent COVID-19. Sequenced input: peripheral blood. The rearrangement uses TRBV4-1 and TRBJ2-1; 10 bases are shared with TRBD2. The CDR3 DNA is TGCGCCAGCAGCCTTGGACTAGCGGCAAACAATGAGCAGTTCTTC. Translated, it gives CASSLGLAANNEQFF.